This TCR beta chain was recovered during a study of monozygotic twins with inflammatory bowel disease. Germline V CDR1 and CDR2: SQVTM, ANQGSEA. The CDR3 covers 13 residues. UMIs with a 6-nucleotide sample barcode were added by template switching. TCRdb derives one entry per CDR3 protein from the 5' RACE reads, leaving out DNA. This repertoire includes roughly 100,000 distinct CDR3 sequences. Specimen: blood. The TCR originated in a human donor with ulcerative colitis or Crohn's disease, or a healthy co-twin of an affected twin (not recorded which). The chain couples TRBV29-1 to TRBJ1-5. CDR3 residues: CSVVWGTNQPQHF.